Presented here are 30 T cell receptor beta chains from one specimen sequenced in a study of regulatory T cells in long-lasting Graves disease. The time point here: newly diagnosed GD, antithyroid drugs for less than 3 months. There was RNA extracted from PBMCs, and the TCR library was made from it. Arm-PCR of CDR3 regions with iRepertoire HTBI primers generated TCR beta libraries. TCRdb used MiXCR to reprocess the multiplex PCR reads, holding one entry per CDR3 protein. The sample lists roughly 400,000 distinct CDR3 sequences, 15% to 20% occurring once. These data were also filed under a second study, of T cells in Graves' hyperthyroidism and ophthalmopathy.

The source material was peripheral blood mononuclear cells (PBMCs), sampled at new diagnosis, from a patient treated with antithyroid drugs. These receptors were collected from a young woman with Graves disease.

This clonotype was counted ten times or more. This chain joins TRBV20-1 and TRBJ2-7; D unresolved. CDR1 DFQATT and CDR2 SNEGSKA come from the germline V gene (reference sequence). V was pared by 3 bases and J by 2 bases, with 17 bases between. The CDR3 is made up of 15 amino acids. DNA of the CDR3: TGCAGTGCTAGGCCTCTAAGCTTCGGACCCTACGAGCAGTACTTC. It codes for CSARPLSFGPYEQYF.

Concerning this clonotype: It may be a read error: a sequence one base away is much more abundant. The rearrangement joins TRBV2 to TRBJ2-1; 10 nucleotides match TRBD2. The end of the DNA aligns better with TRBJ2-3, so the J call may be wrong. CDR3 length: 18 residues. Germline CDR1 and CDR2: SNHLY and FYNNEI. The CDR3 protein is CASSEMGTSGDITDMQYF. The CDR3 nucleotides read TGTGCCAGCAGTGAAATGGGAACTAGCGGGGACATCACAGATATGCAGTATTTT.

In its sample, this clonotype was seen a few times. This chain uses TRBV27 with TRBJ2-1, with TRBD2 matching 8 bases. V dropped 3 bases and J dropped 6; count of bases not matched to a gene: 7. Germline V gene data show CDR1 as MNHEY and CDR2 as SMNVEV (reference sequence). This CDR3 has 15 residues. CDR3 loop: CASSLGNSGSNEQFF. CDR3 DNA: TGTGCCAGCAGTTTGGGGAACAGCGGGAGCAATGAGCAGTTCTTC.

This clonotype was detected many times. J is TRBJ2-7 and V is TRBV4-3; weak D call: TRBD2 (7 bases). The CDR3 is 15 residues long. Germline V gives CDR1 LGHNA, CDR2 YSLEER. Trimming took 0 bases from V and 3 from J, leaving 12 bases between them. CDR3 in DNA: TGCGCCAGCAGCCAAGATGGGGGGGCCCACTACGAGCAGTACTTC. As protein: CASSQDGGAHYEQYF.

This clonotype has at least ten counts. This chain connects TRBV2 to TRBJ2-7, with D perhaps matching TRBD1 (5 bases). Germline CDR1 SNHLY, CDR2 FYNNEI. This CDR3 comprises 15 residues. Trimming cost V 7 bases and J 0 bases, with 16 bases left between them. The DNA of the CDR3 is TGTGCCAGCACCGAAGGTGGGGCTAACTCCTACGAGCAGTACTTC. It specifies CASTEGGANSYEQYF.

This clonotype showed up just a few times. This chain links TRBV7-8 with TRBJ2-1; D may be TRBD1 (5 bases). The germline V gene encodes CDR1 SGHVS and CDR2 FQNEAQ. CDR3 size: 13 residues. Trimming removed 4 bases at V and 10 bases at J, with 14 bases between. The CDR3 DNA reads TGTGCCAGCAGCTCATCGGGTCAGGGAGAGCAGTTCTTC. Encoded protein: CASSSSGQGEQFF.

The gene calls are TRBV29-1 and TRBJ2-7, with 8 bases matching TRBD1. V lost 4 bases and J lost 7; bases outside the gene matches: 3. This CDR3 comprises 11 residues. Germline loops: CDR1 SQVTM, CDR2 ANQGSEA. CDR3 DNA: TGCAGCGTTGGGAGGACAGGGGAGCAGTACTTC. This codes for CSVGRTGEQYF.

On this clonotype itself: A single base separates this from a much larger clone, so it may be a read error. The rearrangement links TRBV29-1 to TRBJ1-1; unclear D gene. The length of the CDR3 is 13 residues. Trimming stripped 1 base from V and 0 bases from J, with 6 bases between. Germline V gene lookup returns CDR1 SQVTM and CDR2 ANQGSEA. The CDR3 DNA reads TGCAGCGTTGAAGGCACAATGAACACTGAAGCTTTCTTT. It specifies CSVEGTMNTEAFF.

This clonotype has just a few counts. The CDR3 DNA follows: TGTGCCAGCGGGGAACAGGGGACCGGGGAGCTGTTTTTT. Its protein is CASGEQGTGELFF. The gene calls are TRBV6-1 and TRBJ2-2; 7 positions agree with TRBD1. Germline V lookup: CDR1 MNHNS, CDR2 SASEGT. V shed 8 bases, J shed 5 bases, and the junction held 5 bases outside the gene matches. CDR3 length: 13 amino acids.

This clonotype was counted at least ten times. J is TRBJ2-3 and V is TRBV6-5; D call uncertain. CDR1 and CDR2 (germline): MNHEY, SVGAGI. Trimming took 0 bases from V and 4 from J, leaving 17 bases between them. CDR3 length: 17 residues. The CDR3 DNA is TGTGCCAGCAGTTACTCGACCCTAGAGCTCATACCAGATACGCAGTATTTT. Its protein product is CASSYSTLELIPDTQYF.

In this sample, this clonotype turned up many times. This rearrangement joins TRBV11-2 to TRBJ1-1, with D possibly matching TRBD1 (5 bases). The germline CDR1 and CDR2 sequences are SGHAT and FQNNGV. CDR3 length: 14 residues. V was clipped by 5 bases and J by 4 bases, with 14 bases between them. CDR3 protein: CASSPPGLGTEAFF. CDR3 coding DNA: TGTGCCAGCAGCCCCCCAGGGCTCGGCACTGAAGCTTTCTTT.

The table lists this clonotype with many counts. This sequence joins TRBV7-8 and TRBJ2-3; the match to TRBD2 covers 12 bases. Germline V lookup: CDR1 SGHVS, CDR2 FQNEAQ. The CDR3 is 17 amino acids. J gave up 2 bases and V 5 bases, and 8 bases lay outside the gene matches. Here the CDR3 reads CASSPRSSGRVTDTQYF. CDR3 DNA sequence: TGTGCCAGCAGCCCCAGATCTAGCGGGAGGGTCACAGATACGCAGTATTTT.

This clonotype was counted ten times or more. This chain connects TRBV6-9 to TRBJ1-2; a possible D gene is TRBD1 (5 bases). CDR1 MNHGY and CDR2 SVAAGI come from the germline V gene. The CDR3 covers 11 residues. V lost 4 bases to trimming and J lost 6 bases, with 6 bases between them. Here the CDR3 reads CASSLGDGYTF. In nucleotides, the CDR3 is TGTGCCAGCAGTTTAGGGGATGGCTACACCTTC.

CDR3 loop: CASSSIAGGSDTQYF. In DNA form, the CDR3 reads TGTGCCAGCAGTTCTATAGCGGGAGGTTCAGATACGCAGTATTTT. The chain uses TRBV27 and TRBJ2-3; 10 positions agree with TRBD2. CDR1 is MNHEY, CDR2 SMNVEV, per germline (reference sequence). The trim removed 4 bases at V and 4 bases at J, leaving 5 bases unmatched. The CDR3 covers 15 residues.

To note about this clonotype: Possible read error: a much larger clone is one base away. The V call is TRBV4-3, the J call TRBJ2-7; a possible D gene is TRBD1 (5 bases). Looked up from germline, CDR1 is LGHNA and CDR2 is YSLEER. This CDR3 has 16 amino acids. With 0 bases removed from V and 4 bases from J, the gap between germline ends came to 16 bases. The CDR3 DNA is TGCGCCAGCAGCCAAGATCGCAACAGGATCGAGTACGAGCAGTACTTC. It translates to CASSQDRNRIEYEQYF.

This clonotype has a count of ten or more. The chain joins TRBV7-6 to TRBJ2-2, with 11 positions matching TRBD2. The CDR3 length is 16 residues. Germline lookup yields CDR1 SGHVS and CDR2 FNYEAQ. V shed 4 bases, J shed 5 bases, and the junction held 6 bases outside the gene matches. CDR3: CASSSSTSGSTGELFF. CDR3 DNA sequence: TGTGCCAGCAGCTCCTCAACTAGCGGGAGTACCGGGGAGCTGTTTTTT.

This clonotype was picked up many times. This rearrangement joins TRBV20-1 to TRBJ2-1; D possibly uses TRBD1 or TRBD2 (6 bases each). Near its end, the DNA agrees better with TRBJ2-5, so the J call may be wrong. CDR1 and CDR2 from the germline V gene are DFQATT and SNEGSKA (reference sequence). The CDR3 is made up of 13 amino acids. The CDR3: CSAQEGGGETQYF. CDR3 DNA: TGCAGTGCTCAAGAGGGGGGTGGGGAGACCCAGTACTTC.

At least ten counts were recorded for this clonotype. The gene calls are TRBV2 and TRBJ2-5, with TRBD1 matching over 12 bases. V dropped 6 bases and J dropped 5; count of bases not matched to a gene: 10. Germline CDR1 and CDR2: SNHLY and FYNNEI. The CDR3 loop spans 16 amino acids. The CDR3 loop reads CASRRPGQGASETQYF. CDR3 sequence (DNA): TGTGCCAGCAGACGACCGGGACAGGGGGCTTCGGAGACCCAGTACTTC.

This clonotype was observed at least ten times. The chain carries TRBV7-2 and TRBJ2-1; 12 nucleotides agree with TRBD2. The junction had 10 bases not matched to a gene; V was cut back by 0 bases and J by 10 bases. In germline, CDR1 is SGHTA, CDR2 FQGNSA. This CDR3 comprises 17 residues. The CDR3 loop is CASSLASLAGGQGEQFF. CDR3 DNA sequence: TGTGCCAGCAGCTTAGCTTCCCTAGCGGGAGGGCAGGGGGAGCAGTTCTTC.

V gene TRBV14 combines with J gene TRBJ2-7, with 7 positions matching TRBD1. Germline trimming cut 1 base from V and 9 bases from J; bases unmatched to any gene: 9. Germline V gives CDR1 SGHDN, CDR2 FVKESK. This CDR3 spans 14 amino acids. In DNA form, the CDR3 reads TGTGCCAGCAGCCAAGCGACAGGGTTTACGTGGCAGTACTTC. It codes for CASSQATGFTWQYF.

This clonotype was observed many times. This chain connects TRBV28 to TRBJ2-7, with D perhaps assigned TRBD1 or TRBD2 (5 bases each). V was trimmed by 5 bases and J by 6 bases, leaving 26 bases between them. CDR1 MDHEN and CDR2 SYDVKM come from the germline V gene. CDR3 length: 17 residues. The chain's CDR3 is CASSLLGEGMIASEQYF. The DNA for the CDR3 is TGTGCCAGCAGTCTCCTCGGTGAGGGGATGATAGCAAGCGAGCAGTACTTC.

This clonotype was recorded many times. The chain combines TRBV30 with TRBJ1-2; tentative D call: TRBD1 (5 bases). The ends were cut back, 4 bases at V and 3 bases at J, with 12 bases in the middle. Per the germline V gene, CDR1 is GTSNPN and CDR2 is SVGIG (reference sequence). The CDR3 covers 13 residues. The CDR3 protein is CAWTNTGDYGYTF. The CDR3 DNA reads TGTGCCTGGACGAACACGGGGGACTATGGCTACACCTTC. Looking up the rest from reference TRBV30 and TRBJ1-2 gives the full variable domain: SQTIHQWPATLVQPVGSPLSLECTVEGTSNPNLYWYRQAAGRGLQLLFYSVGIGQISSEVPQNLSASRPQDRQFILSSKKLLLSDSGFYLCAWTNTGDYGYTFGSGTRLTVV.

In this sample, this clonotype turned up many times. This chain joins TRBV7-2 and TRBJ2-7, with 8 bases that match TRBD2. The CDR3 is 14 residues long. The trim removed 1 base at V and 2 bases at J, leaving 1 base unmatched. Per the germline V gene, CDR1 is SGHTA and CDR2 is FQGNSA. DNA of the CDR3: TGTGCCAGCAGCTTAGAGCGGGGGCCCTACGAGCAGTACTTC. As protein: CASSLERGPYEQYF. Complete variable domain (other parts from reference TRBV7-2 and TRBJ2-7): GAGVSQSPSNKVTEKGKDVELRCDPISGHTALYWYRQSLGQGLEFLIYFQGNSAPDKSGLPSDRFSAERTGGSVSTLTIQRTQQEDSAVYLCASSLERGPYEQYFGPGTRLTVT.

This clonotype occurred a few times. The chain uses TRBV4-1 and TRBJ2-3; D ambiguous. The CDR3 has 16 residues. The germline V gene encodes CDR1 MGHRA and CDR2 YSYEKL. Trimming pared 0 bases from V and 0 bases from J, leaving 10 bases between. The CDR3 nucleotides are TGCGCCAGCAGCCAAGAACACTCCTCTAGCACAGATACGCAGTATTTT. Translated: CASSQEHSSSTDTQYF.

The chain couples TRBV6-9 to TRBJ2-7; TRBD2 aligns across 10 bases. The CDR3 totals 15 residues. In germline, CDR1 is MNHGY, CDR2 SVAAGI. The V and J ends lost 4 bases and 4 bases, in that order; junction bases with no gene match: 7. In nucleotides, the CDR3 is TGTGCCAGCAGTTTCCCTAGCGGGAGCTCGTACGAGCAGTACTTC. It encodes CASSFPSGSSYEQYF.

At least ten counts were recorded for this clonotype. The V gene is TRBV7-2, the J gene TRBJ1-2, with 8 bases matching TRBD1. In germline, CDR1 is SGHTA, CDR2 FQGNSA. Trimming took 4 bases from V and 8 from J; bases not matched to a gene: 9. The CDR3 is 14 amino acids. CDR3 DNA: TGTGCCAGCAGCTATCTCCAGGGGGCGCGAGGCTACACCTTC. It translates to CASSYLQGARGYTF.

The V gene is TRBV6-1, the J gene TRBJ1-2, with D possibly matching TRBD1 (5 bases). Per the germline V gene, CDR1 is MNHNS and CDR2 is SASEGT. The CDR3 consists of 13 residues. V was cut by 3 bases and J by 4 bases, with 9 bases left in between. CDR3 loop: CASSDGTRYGYTF. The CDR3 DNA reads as TGTGCCAGCAGTGACGGGACTCGCTATGGCTACACCTTC.

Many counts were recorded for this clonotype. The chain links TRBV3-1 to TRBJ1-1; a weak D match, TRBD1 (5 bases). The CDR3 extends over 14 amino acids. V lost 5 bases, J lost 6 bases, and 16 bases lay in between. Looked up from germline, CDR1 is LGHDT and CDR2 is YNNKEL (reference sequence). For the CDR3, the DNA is TGTGCCAGCAGCAACGACGGGGGGGTAGCTGAAGCTTTCTTT. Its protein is CASSNDGGVAEAFF.

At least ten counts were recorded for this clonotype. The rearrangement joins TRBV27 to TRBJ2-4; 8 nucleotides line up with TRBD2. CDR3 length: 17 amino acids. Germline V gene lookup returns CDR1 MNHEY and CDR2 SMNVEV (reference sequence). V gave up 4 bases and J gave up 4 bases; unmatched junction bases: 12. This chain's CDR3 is CASSSGGTGGPKNIQYF. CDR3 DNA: TGTGCCAGCAGTTCTGGGGGGACGGGAGGGCCGAAAAACATTCAGTACTTC.

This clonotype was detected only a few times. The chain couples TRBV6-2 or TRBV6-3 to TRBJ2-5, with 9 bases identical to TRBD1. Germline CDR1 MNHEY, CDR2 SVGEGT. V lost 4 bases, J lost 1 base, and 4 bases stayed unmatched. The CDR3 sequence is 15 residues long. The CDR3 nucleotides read TGTGCCAGCAGTTCTGGGACAGGGAGCCAAGAGACCCAGTACTTC. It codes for CASSSGTGSQETQYF.